This TCR beta chain appears in the sequencing data of a study of PD-L1 blockade in urothelial cancer. Study in general: Patients had undergone 0 to 3 prior chemotherapy regimens.

Sequencing used immunoSEQ multiplex PCR; TCRdb keeps in-frame clones, though not all of them. The sample has roughly 67,000 clones; approximately 86% are singletons. About this clone itself: What it recognizes is unknown.

Germline V CDR1 and CDR2: MNHNS, SASEGT. CDR3 length equals 16 residues. V was cut by 0 bases and J by 4 bases, with 15 bases left in between. As to time point: pretreatment peripheral blood. Anywhere from 1 to 8 samples came from each patient, spanning pretreatment and on-treatment. Study-wide results and limits: Pretreatment TCR clonality in blood, when below the median, was predictive of better survival.

The TCR originated in a man in his fifties or sixties with urothelial cancer. The V call is TRBV6-1, the J call TRBJ1-2; a possible D gene is TRBD1 (6 bases). The sample was PBMCs, taken around atezolizumab (anti-PD-L1) treatment. CDR3 protein: CASSEALQQGVYGYTF. As DNA, the CDR3 is TGTGCCAGCAGTGAAGCCCTACAACAGGGAGTCTATGGCTACACCTTC.